This paragraph reports one T cell receptor beta chain. The record originates from a study of T cell changes during pregnancy in multiple sclerosis. V lost 3 bases and J lost 0, with 12 bases in between. CDR1 is MGHRA and CDR2 is YSYEKL in the germline V gene. The CDR3 is 15 amino acids. TCRdb's copy holds only in-frame clones and misses some; the assay was immunoSEQ multiplex PCR. In the table there are about 17,000 clones, over 80% of which are singletons. The chain combines TRBV4-1 with TRBJ2-7; tentatively, D is TRBD2 (6 bases). The specimen comprised CD8+ T cells from peripheral blood mononuclear cells, sampled in the third trimester of pregnancy. This receptor was taken from a female donor in good health, enrolled as a control in a pregnancy study. CDR3 coding DNA: TGCGCCAGCAGCCAGACTGCGGGGAGCTCCTACGAGCAGTACTTC. Translating it yields CASSQTAGSSYEQYF.